Listed here are 30 T cell receptor beta chains from one sample, sequenced in a study of cytomegalovirus exposure and HLA in healthy donors. Both 60 Vbeta primers and 13 Jbeta primers went into the PCR. TCRdb keeps only in-frame clones here, not all; method: immunoSEQ multiplex PCR. The sample's table shows around 200,000 clones. Sequenced: PBMCs. The receptors were sampled from a woman aged 18 to 35 in good health and CMV-seropositive.

The chain joins TRBV7-3 to TRBJ1-3; 7 nucleotides line up with TRBD1. CDR1 SGHTA and CDR2 FQGTGA come from the germline V gene. The CDR3 runs 12 residues. V was clipped by 4 bases and J by 7 bases; unmatched bases: 1. CDR3 in amino acids: CASSWGQNTIYF. As DNA, the CDR3 is TGTGCCAGCAGCTGGGGACAGAACACCATATATTTT.

CDR3 in amino acids: CASSPQGARVGTEAFF. The CDR3 DNA sequence: TGCGCCAGCAGCCCTCAGGGGGCGCGGGTGGGGACAGAAGCTTTCTTT. The V and J genes are TRBV4-3 and TRBJ1-1; 8 positions match TRBD1. Germline CDR1 reads LGHNA; CDR2 reads YSLEER. V shed 4 bases and J 8 bases; nucleotides not matched to a gene: 15. This CDR3 has 16 residues.

V and J are TRBV2 and TRBJ1-2; possible D gene TRBD1, 6 bases. Trimming shortened V by 2 bases and J by 3 bases, and 16 bases separated the two germline ends. Per the germline V gene, CDR1 is SNHLY and CDR2 is FYNNEI. The CDR3 extends over 16 amino acids. The CDR3 sequence: CASSEYHGGLDYGYTF. The DNA of the CDR3 is TGTGCCAGCAGTGAATACCACGGGGGGCTTGACTATGGCTACACCTTC.

The CDR3 protein is CASSESGGAPIQYF. The CDR3 region has the DNA TGTGCCAGTAGCGAAAGCGGGGGGGCCCCCATTCAGTACTTC. The chain joins TRBV19 to TRBJ2-4, with 10 bases fitting TRBD2. CDR1 is LNHDA and CDR2 is SQIVND in the germline V gene (reference sequence). With V trimmed by 6 bases and J by 9 bases, 8 bases remained unmatched. CDR3 length: 14 residues.

The chain links TRBV29-1 to TRBJ1-2, with TRBD1 matching over 8 bases. Germline CDR1 SQVTM, CDR2 ANQGSEA. V dropped 7 bases and J dropped 3; count of bases not matched to a gene: 10. CDR3 size: 14 residues. The CDR3 sequence is CSALAQGADYGYTF. The CDR3 DNA follows: TGCAGCGCCCTGGCCCAGGGGGCCGACTATGGCTACACCTTC.

This rearrangement joins TRBV7-2 to TRBJ1-1; D gene unclear. Germline V gene sequence: CDR1 SGHTA, CDR2 FQGNSA. V shed 4 bases and J shed 7 bases, with 13 bases lying between them. This CDR3 is 13 amino acids long. In nucleotides, the CDR3 is TGTGCCAGCAGCTATCAAAAGTCGGGTGAAGCTTTCTTT. Its translation is CASSYQKSGEAFF.

The chain recombines TRBV13 with TRBJ2-3; D possibly corresponds to TRBD2 (6 bases). The germline CDR1 and CDR2 sequences are PRHDT and FYEKMQ (reference sequence). The CDR3 has 16 residues. V lost 0 bases and J 3 bases, leaving 13 bases between the germline ends. CDR3 in amino acids: CASSLGRGLRTDTQYF. The CDR3 DNA sequence: TGTGCCAGCAGCTTAGGCCGAGGACTAAGGACAGATACGCAGTATTTT.

This sequence joins TRBV6-6 and TRBJ2-1; TRBD2 is a possible D gene (6 bases). Germline V lookup: CDR1 MNHNY, CDR2 SVGAGI (reference sequence). The CDR3 contains 13 residues. Between the trimmed V and J ends, which lost 4 bases and 11 bases, there was a span of 15 bases. The CDR3 nucleotides are TGTGCCAGCAGTTCGGAGGGGCGGGTTAAGCAGTTCTTC. Amino acid sequence: CASSSEGRVKQFF.

The CDR3 protein is CASSQDPVVYEQYF. In DNA form, the CDR3 reads TGCGCCAGCAGCCAAGATCCTGTTGTATACGAGCAGTACTTC. The chain uses TRBV4-1 and TRBJ2-7; D is unresolved. The CDR3 length is 14 residues. Trimming removed 0 bases at V and 4 bases at J, with 10 bases between. Germline V gene lookup returns CDR1 MGHRA and CDR2 YSYEKL.

This chain uses TRBV18 with TRBJ1-4, with TRBD1 matching over 10 bases. CDR1 is KGHSH, CDR2 LQKENI, per germline. The CDR3 is 15 residues long. With V trimmed by 2 bases and J by 10 bases, 7 bases remained unmatched. The CDR3 loop is CASSPGQGEGGKLFF. The CDR3 DNA reads as TGTGCCAGCTCACCAGGACAGGGGGAGGGCGGAAAACTGTTTTTT. The whole variable domain, remainder taken from reference TRBV18 and TRBJ1-4, is NAGVMQNPRHLVRRRGQEARLRCSPMKGHSHVYWYRQLPEEGLKFMVYLQKENIIDESGMPKERFSAEFPKEGPSILRIQQVVRGDSAAYFCASSPGQGEGGKLFFGSGTQLSVL.

The chain joins TRBV11-2 to TRBJ2-5, with D maybe TRBD2 (5 bases). The CDR3 is made up of 15 amino acids. Germline loops: CDR1 SGHAT, CDR2 FQNNGV. Trimming removed 6 bases at V and 4 bases at J, with 18 bases between. CDR3 residues: CASREDYLAGETQYF. For the CDR3, the DNA is TGTGCCAGCAGGGAAGACTACCTGGCGGGAGAGACCCAGTACTTC.

This sequence joins TRBV11-3 and TRBJ2-7; TRBD2 aligns across 11 bases. The CDR3 spans 15 residues. The V gene's germline CDR1 is SGHNT and CDR2 YENEEA. V lost 4 bases to trimming and J lost 2 bases; unmatched junction nucleotides: 4. The CDR3 DNA follows: TGTGCCAGCAGCTGGGGACTAGCGGTGCCCTACGAGCAGTACTTC. It is translated as CASSWGLAVPYEQYF.

This chain links TRBV2 with TRBJ1-6; tentatively, D is TRBD1 (5 bases). The ends were cut back, 10 bases at V and 0 bases at J, with 19 bases in the middle. This CDR3 has 17 amino acids. The germline V gene has CDR1 SNHLY and CDR2 FYNNEI. The chain's CDR3 is CATRKDIIGSYNSPLHF. CDR3 coding DNA: TGTGCCACCAGAAAGGACATCATTGGCTCCTATAATTCACCCCTCCACTTT.

The chain is built from TRBV7-2 and TRBJ1-1; TRBD1 aligns across 7 bases. The germline CDR1 and CDR2 sequences are SGHTA and FQGNSA. The CDR3 has 15 amino acids. V lost 5 bases to trimming and J lost 3 bases; unmatched junction nucleotides: 9. CDR3 bases: TGTGCCAGCAGCCGACTAGGGACAGCCCACACTGAAGCTTTCTTT. This translates into CASSRLGTAHTEAFF.

This chain links TRBV4-2 with TRBJ1-6; 9 bases line up with TRBD1. Trimming removed 2 bases from V and 6 bases from J; junction bases left unmatched: 2. CDR3 length: 15 amino acids. The germline CDR1 and CDR2 sequences are LGHNA and YNFKEQ. The CDR3 protein is CASSQQDRGNSPLHF. CDR3 in DNA: TGTGCCAGCAGCCAACAGGACAGGGGTAATTCACCCCTCCACTTT.

The chain combines TRBV2 with TRBJ2-7, with D possibly being TRBD1 (6 bases). The CDR3 sequence is 11 residues long. V was clipped by 7 bases and J by 5 bases, with 9 bases between them. Germline V lookup: CDR1 SNHLY, CDR2 FYNNEI. This CDR3 is CASTGQNEQYF. CDR3 sequence (DNA): TGTGCCAGCACCGGACAGAACGAGCAGTACTTC.

V gene TRBV4-3 combines with J gene TRBJ2-5, with no clear D. This CDR3 has 15 residues. Between the trimmed V and J ends, which lost 4 bases and 1 base, there was a span of 13 bases. Looked up from germline, CDR1 is LGHNA and CDR2 is YSLEER. CDR3 nucleotide sequence: TGCGCCAGCAGCCCCCTCGGAACAGCCCAAGAGACCCAGTACTTC. This translates into CASSPLGTAQETQYF.

The chain has TRBV19 and TRBJ1-5; a weak D match, TRBD1 (5 bases). The CDR3 spans 18 residues. CDR1 and CDR2 from the germline V gene are LNHDA and SQIVND (reference sequence). Trimming removed 5 bases at V and 3 bases at J, with 23 bases between. Written as DNA, the CDR3 is TGTGCCAGTAGTCCAATAAGCGGGGGAACAGGACCCAATCAGCCCCAGCATTTT. It translates to CASSPISGGTGPNQPQHF. The whole variable domain, filled in from reference TRBV19 and TRBJ1-5, reads DGGITQSPKYLFRKEGQNVTLSCEQNLNHDAMYWYRQDPGQGLRLIYYSQIVNDFQKGDIAEGYSVSREKKESFPLTVTSAQKNPTAFYLCASSPISGGTGPNQPQHFGDGTRLSIL.

This rearrangement joins TRBV30 to TRBJ2-7; 8 bases fit TRBD2. V shed 1 base, J shed 7 bases, and the junction held 9 bases outside the gene matches. This CDR3 has 14 amino acids. Germline assignment: CDR1 GTSNPN and CDR2 SVGIG (reference sequence). The CDR3 sequence is CAWSAGGVFWEQYF. In DNA, the CDR3 is TGTGCCTGGAGTGCGGGGGGGGTTTTTTGGGAGCAGTACTTC.

This chain joins TRBV18 and TRBJ1-2; D is undetermined. Trimming pared 7 bases from V and 3 bases from J, leaving 15 bases between. CDR1 is KGHSH and CDR2 is LQKENI in the germline V gene. This CDR3 region has 14 residues. CDR3 region: CASYADGKDYGYTF. CDR3 bases: TGTGCCAGCTACGCGGACGGGAAAGACTATGGCTACACCTTC.

V usage is TRBV4-3 and J usage is TRBJ2-1; 12 bases align to TRBD2. Germline V lookup: CDR1 LGHNA, CDR2 YSLEER. V was pared by 4 bases and J by 0 bases, with 4 bases of the junction left unmatched. The CDR3 spans 17 residues. The CDR3 loop is CASSPRLAGASYNEQFF. CDR3 DNA: TGCGCCAGCAGCCCTAGACTAGCGGGGGCCTCCTACAATGAGCAGTTCTTC.

The rearrangement joins TRBV27 to TRBJ1-5, with D perhaps matching TRBD1 (6 bases). Germline V CDR1 and CDR2: MNHEY, SMNVEV (reference sequence). The V gene lost 5 bases and the J gene lost 4 bases, with 18 bases spanning the gap. The CDR3 loop spans 16 amino acids. CDR3: CASSRMGAKWNQPQHF. The CDR3 DNA reads TGTGCCAGCAGTCGCATGGGGGCCAAGTGGAATCAGCCCCAGCATTTT.

The J gene is TRBJ2-1, the V gene TRBV5-1; a possible D gene is TRBD1 (6 bases). The CDR3 has 14 residues. Trimming left V 0 bases short and J 4 bases short, with 8 bases between. Germline values: CDR1 SGHRS, CDR2 YFSETQ. The CDR3 nucleotides read TGCGCCAGCAGCTTGGGACAGGAATACAATGAGCAGTTCTTC. This encodes CASSLGQEYNEQFF.

Here the CDR3 reads CASSLQRSTDTQYF. The CDR3, as DNA: TGTGCCAGCAGCTTACAGAGGAGCACAGATACGCAGTATTTT. The chain employs TRBV11-2 and TRBJ2-3, with D hard to call. The CDR3 spans 14 residues. From germline, CDR1 is SGHAT and CDR2 FQNNGV. V was cut by 2 bases and J by 0 bases, with 6 bases left in between. Full variable domain (missing parts from reference TRBV11-2 and TRBJ2-3): EAGVAQSPRYKIIEKRQSVAFWCNPISGHATLYWYQQILGQGPKLLIQFQNNGVVDDSQLPKDRFSAERLKGVDSTLKIQPAKLEDSAVYLCASSLQRSTDTQYFGPGTRLTVL.

The chain has TRBV30 and TRBJ2-2; a weak D match, TRBD1 (5 bases). The CDR3 is made up of 13 amino acids. V was pared by 3 bases and J by 1 base, with 6 bases between. Per the germline V gene, CDR1 is GTSNPN and CDR2 is SVGIG (reference sequence). The CDR3, as DNA: TGTGCCTGGAGGACAGAGAACACCGGGGAGCTGTTTTTT. As protein: CAWRTENTGELFF.

Remarks on this clone: Additional DNA sequences in this sample encode the identical CDR3. The rearrangement joins TRBV11-2 to TRBJ2-2, with TRBD2 identical over 10 bases. Germline CDR1 SGHAT, CDR2 FQNNGV. CDR3 length: 15 residues. With V trimmed by 3 bases and J by 5 bases, 3 bases remained unmatched. The CDR3 DNA reads TGTGCCAGCAGCTTCAGCGGGGGGGCGACCGGGGAGCTGTTTTTT. As protein: CASSFSGGATGELFF. Drawing the rest from reference TRBV11-2 and TRBJ2-2, the complete variable domain is EAGVAQSPRYKIIEKRQSVAFWCNPISGHATLYWYQQILGQGPKLLIQFQNNGVVDDSQLPKDRFSAERLKGVDSTLKIQPAKLEDSAVYLCASSFSGGATGELFFGEGSRLTVL.

The CDR3 nucleotides are TGTGCCAGCAGTGTTTCTATCGAGCAGTACTTC. It encodes CASSVSIEQYF. The chain is built from TRBV2 and TRBJ2-7; D is undetermined. Trimming took 4 bases from V and 6 from J, leaving 7 bases between them. This CDR3 is 11 amino acids long. Germline loops: CDR1 SNHLY, CDR2 FYNNEI.

CDR3: CASRGDSVYNSPLHF. Here the CDR3 DNA reads TGTGCCAGTAGAGGGGACAGCGTCTATAATTCACCCCTCCACTTT. This chain connects TRBV19 to TRBJ1-6, with 7 nucleotides matching TRBD1. J lost 3 bases, V lost 6 bases, and 5 bases had no gene match. The CDR3 extends over 15 amino acids. Germline values: CDR1 LNHDA, CDR2 SQIVND (reference sequence). Supplemented by reference TRBV19 and TRBJ1-6, the full variable domain reads DGGITQSPKYLFRKEGQNVTLSCEQNLNHDAMYWYRQDPGQGLRLIYYSQIVNDFQKGDIAEGYSVSREKKESFPLTVTSAQKNPTAFYLCASRGDSVYNSPLHFGNGTRLTVT.

The gene calls are TRBV7-6 and TRBJ2-4, with 8 bases fitting TRBD1. Germline CDR1 reads SGHVS; CDR2 reads FNYEAQ. CDR3 length equals 12 residues. With 5 bases clipped from V and 11 bases from J, the junction kept 5 bases outside the gene matches. DNA for the CDR3: TGTGCCAGCAGCCCGACAGGGGAGGTTCAGTACTTC. Protein product: CASSPTGEVQYF.

The CDR3 bases are TGCGCCAGCTCATCGGGACTGCTACAAGAGACCCAGTACTTC. It translates to CASSSGLLQETQYF. This sequence joins TRBV10-1 and TRBJ2-5; D perhaps matches TRBD2 (6 bases). CDR1 is WNHNN and CDR2 is SYGVQD in the germline V gene (reference sequence). This CDR3 is built from 14 residues. V was pared by 8 bases and J by 2 bases, with 15 bases between.